This TCR beta chain appears in the sequencing data of a study of blood T cell repertoires in COVID-19. Here immunoSEQ multiplex PCR was the method, and the copy in TCRdb shows in-frame clones only, minus some. The sample holds 200,000 to 250,000 clones, about 82% seen once. CDR1 and CDR2 from the germline V gene are MNHEY and SVGAGI. Trimming left V 11 bases short and J 5 bases short, with 15 bases between. The CDR3 is 12 residues long. Sequencing was carried out using peripheral blood. The genes are TRBV6-5 and TRBJ1-2; no firm D call. The TCR sequence derives from a man older than 75 with acute or convalescent COVID-19. The DNA for the CDR3 is TGTGCCTCGACGGGAAGGAGGTATGGCTACACCTTC. This codes for CASTGRRYGYTF.